These 16 T cell receptor beta chains were sequenced from one sample in a study of shared clonotypes between healthy human individuals. The naive CD8 fraction comprised CD45RO-negative cells positively selected for CCR7 and excluded terminally differentiated effector memory CD45RA+ cells. TCRdb keeps only in-frame clones here, not all; method: immunoSEQ multiplex PCR. The sample has around 2,100,000 clones; roughly 95% are singletons. The sequencing input was naive CD8+ T cells sorted from blood. Source of these receptors: a man between 18 and 29 years old in good health.

The V gene is TRBV5-6, the J gene TRBJ2-1; 12 bases agree with TRBD2. This CDR3 spans 16 amino acids. Germline V gene data show CDR1 as SGHDT and CDR2 as YYEEEE. V gave up 2 bases and J gave up 8 bases; unmatched junction bases: 8. CDR3 coding DNA: TGTGCCAGCAGCTTCACGGACCGGACTAGCGGGGATGAGCAGTTCTTC. Encoded protein: CASSFTDRTSGDEQFF.

The chain joins TRBV25-1 to TRBJ2-5; D uncertain. Germline CDR1 is MGHDK and CDR2 is SYGVNS. CDR3 size: 18 residues. Trimming removed 4 bases from V and 5 bases from J, with 26 bases in between. The DNA for the CDR3 is TGTGCCAGCAGTGCATTGACGGAGACCGGGTCGGAAAGGGAGACCCAGTACTTC. Translating gives CASSALTETGSERETQYF.

Note on this clone: Other DNA sequences in this specimen translate into the identical CDR3. V is TRBV9 and J is TRBJ2-3; D gene ambiguous. Germline CDR1 is SGDLS and CDR2 is YYNGEE. The CDR3 totals 14 residues. Trimming shortened V by 0 bases and J by 0 bases, and 5 bases separated the two germline ends. The CDR3 DNA reads as TGTGCCAGCAGCGTAGATGGGAGCACAGATACGCAGTATTTT. As protein: CASSVDGSTDTQYF.

The chain has TRBV7-9 and TRBJ2-1; D is unclear. The V end lost 9 bases, the J end lost 5 bases, and 11 bases lay between the germline ends. Germline CDR1 SEHNR, CDR2 FQNEAQ (reference sequence). The CDR3 runs 12 residues. The CDR3, as DNA: TGTGCCAGTCCCTCCCAACACAATGAGCAGTTCTTC. As protein: CASPSQHNEQFF.

The V call is TRBV5-1, the J call TRBJ2-1; 11 nucleotides agree with TRBD2. Trimming at V came to 0 bases and at J to 0 bases, leaving 8 bases not matched to a gene. Germline V CDR1 and CDR2: SGHRS, YFSETQ. The CDR3 is made up of 19 amino acids. The CDR3 spells CASSLDPVAGGSSYNEQFF. The CDR3 bases are TGCGCCAGCAGCTTGGACCCGGTAGCGGGAGGGAGCTCCTACAATGAGCAGTTCTTC. The whole variable domain, filled in from reference TRBV5-1 and TRBJ2-1, reads KAGVTQTPRYLIKTRGQQVTLSCSPISGHRSVSWYQQTPGQGLQFLFEYFSETQRNKGNFPGRFSGRQFSNSRSEMNVSTLELGDSALYLCASSLDPVAGGSSYNEQFFGPGTRLTVL.

The V call is TRBV27, the J call TRBJ1-2, with D possibly TRBD1 on 6 matching bases. Trimming shortened V by 5 bases and J by 4 bases, and 14 bases separated the two germline ends. The CDR3 totals 14 residues. Germline lookup yields CDR1 MNHEY and CDR2 SMNVEV (reference sequence). CDR3 sequence: CASSRGGGGYGYTF. In nucleotides, the CDR3 is TGTGCCAGCAGTAGGGGAGGGGGAGGCTATGGCTACACCTTC.

V is TRBV6-5 and J is TRBJ2-7; D perhaps matches TRBD1 (5 bases). Germline CDR1 and CDR2: MNHEY and SVGAGI. V gave up 6 bases and J gave up 3 bases, with 15 bases separating them. This CDR3 spans 14 amino acids. CDR3 DNA sequence: TGTGCCAGCAGCCAGACAGAGCGCCGCTACGAGCAGTACTTC. Its translation is CASSQTERRYEQYF.

The V and J genes are TRBV4-1 and TRBJ2-3, with D possibly matching TRBD1 (5 bases). CDR3 length: 15 amino acids. V dropped 4 bases and J dropped 0 bases, with 11 bases sitting between them. Germline CDR1 reads MGHRA; CDR2 reads YSYEKL. For the CDR3, the DNA is TGCGCCAGCAGCCCGCGACAGACTAGCACAGATACGCAGTATTTT. Protein sequence: CASSPRQTSTDTQYF.

This chain uses TRBV27 with TRBJ2-1; D might be TRBD2 (5 bases). The CDR3 runs to 14 residues. Trimming took 5 bases from V and 4 from J, leaving 12 bases between them. Germline V CDR1 and CDR2: MNHEY, SMNVEV (reference sequence). The CDR3 loop is CASSASGSYNEQFF. The DNA for the CDR3 is TGTGCCAGCAGTGCTAGTGGGAGTTACAATGAGCAGTTCTTC.

The chain combines TRBV13 with TRBJ2-5; tentatively, D is TRBD2 (5 bases). The germline CDR1 and CDR2 sequences are PRHDT and FYEKMQ (reference sequence). Trimming removed 5 bases from V and 1 base from J, with 14 bases in between. The CDR3 totals 15 residues. CDR3 nucleotide sequence: TGTGCCAGCAGCCAGGCATCGAGGGTCCAAGAGACCCAGTACTTC. Translated, it gives CASSQASRVQETQYF.

The chain employs TRBV7-2 and TRBJ2-7; maybe TRBD1 (6 bases). V was cut by 4 bases and J by 0 bases, with 10 bases left in between. Germline values: CDR1 SGHTA, CDR2 FQGNSA. The CDR3 has 14 amino acids. The CDR3 here is CASSWDIVSYEQYF. In nucleotides, the CDR3 is TGTGCCAGCAGCTGGGACATCGTCTCCTACGAGCAGTACTTC. Variable domain in full (rest from reference TRBV7-2 and TRBJ2-7): GAGVSQSPSNKVTEKGKDVELRCDPISGHTALYWYRQSLGQGLEFLIYFQGNSAPDKSGLPSDRFSAERTGGSVSTLTIQRTQQEDSAVYLCASSWDIVSYEQYFGPGTRLTVT.

This rearrangement joins TRBV6-5 to TRBJ2-3, with D perhaps matching TRBD2 (5 bases). V lost 4 bases and J lost 3, with 11 bases in between. The CDR3 sequence is 14 residues long. CDR1 is MNHEY, CDR2 SVGAGI, per germline. CDR3 sequence reads: CASSSRELTDTQYF. CDR3 nucleotide sequence: TGTGCCAGCAGTTCCCGGGAACTTACAGATACGCAGTATTTT.

This sequence joins TRBV7-6 and TRBJ2-3, with TRBD2 identical over 7 bases. CDR3 length equals 16 residues. The germline CDR1 and CDR2 sequences are SGHVS and FNYEAQ. V shed 1 base, J shed 2 bases, and the junction held 6 bases outside the gene matches. The CDR3 protein is CASSLVGLAVTDTQYF. The CDR3 DNA sequence: TGTGCCAGCAGCTTAGTGGGGCTAGCGGTCACAGATACGCAGTATTTT.

The chain is built from TRBV29-1 and TRBJ1-6; no definite D call. Trimming cost V 3 bases and J 7 bases, with 4 bases left between them. The CDR3 is made up of 11 amino acids. Germline V gene lookup returns CDR1 SQVTM and CDR2 ANQGSEA. CDR3 amino acids: CSVEVNSPLHF. The CDR3 nucleotides are TGCAGCGTTGAGGTGAATTCACCCCTCCACTTT.

CDR3 loop: CASSVAAREVGETQYF. In DNA, the CDR3 is TGTGCCAGCAGCGTAGCCGCGCGGGAGGTGGGCGAGACCCAGTACTTC. This chain uses TRBV9 with TRBJ2-5, with 8 bases identical to TRBD2. The germline gives CDR1 SGDLS, CDR2 YYNGEE. This CDR3 comprises 16 residues. V shed 0 bases, J shed 5 bases, and the junction held 9 bases outside the gene matches.

This clone was picked up a small number of times. The chain joins TRBV27 to TRBJ1-6; D gene uncertain. The CDR3 has 13 residues. The V and J ends lost 3 bases and 5 bases respectively, with 5 bases between them. CDR1 MNHEY and CDR2 SMNVEV come from the germline V gene (reference sequence). The CDR3 sequence is CASSLVHNSPLHF. CDR3 nucleotides: TGTGCCAGCAGTTTGGTTCATAATTCACCCCTCCACTTT.